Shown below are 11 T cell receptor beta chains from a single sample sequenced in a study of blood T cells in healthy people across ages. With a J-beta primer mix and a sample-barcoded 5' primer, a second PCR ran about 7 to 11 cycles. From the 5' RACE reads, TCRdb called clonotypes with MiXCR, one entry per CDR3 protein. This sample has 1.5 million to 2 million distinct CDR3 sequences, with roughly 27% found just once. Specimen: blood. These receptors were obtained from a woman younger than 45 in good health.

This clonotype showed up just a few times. The CDR3 sequence: CSARDSRGQQDTQYF. In DNA form, the CDR3 reads TGCAGTGCTAGAGATAGCAGGGGGCAACAAGATACGCAGTATTTT. The V gene is TRBV20-1, the J gene TRBJ2-3; 8 bases map to TRBD1. V gave up 0 bases and J gave up 5 bases; unmatched junction bases: 7. The germline CDR1 and CDR2 sequences are DFQATT and SNEGSKA (reference sequence). This CDR3 spans 15 amino acids.

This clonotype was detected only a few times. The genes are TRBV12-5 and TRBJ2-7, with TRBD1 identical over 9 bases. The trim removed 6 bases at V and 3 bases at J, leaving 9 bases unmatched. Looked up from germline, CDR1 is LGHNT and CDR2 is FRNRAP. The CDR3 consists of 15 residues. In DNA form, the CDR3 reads TGTGCTAGTGGCTCCGGGACAGGGAACCTCTACGAGCAGTACTTC. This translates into CASGSGTGNLYEQYF.

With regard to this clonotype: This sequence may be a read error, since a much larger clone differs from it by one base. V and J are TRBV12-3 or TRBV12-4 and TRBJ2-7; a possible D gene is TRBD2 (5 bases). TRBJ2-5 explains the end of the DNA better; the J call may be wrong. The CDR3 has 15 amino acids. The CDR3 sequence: CANGVRVPRGETQYF. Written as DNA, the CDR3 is TGTGCCAACGGAGTTCGTGTACCCCGGGGAGAGACCCAGTACTTC.

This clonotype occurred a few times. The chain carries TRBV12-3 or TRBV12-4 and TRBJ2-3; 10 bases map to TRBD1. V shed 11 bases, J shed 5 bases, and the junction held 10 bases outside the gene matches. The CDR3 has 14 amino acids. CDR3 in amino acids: CAVSAGTGVDTQYF. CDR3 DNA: TGTGCCGTCTCTGCCGGGACAGGGGTAGATACGCAGTATTTT.

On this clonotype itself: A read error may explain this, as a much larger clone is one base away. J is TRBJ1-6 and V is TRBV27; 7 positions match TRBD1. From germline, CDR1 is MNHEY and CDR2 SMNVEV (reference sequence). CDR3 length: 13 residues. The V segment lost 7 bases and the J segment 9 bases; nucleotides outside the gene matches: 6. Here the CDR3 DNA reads TGTGCCAGCACGACAGGGCGACTTTCACCCCTCCACTTT. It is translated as CASTTGRLSPLHF.

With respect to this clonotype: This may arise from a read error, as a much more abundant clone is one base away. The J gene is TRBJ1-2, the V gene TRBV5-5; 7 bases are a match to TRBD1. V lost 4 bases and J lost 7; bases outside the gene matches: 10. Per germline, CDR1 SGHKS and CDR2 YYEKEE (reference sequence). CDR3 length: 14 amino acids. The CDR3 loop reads CASSRYTGDRGYTF. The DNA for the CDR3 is TGTGCCAGCAGCCGCTATACAGGGGACCGTGGCTACACCTTC.

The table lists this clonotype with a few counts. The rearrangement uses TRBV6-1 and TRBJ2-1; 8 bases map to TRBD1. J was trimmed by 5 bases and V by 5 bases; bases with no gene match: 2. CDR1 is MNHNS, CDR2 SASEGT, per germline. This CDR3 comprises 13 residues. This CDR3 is CASSMTGDNEQFF. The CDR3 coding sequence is TGTGCCAGCAGTATGACAGGGGACAATGAGCAGTTCTTC.

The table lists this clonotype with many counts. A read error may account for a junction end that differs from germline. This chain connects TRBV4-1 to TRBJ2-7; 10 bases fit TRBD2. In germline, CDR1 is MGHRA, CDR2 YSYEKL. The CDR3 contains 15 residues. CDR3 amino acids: CASSQGASGGYEQYF. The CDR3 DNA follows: TGTGCCAGCAGCCAAGGGGCTAGCGGGGGCTACGAGCAGTACTTC.

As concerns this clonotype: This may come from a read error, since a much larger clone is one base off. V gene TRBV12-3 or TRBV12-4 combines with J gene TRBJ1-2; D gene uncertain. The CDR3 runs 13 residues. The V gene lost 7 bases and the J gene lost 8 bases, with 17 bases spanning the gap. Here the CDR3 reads CASTLRGTAGYTF. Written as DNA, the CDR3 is TGTGCCAGCACCCTGCGGGGAACAGCAGGCTACACCTTC.

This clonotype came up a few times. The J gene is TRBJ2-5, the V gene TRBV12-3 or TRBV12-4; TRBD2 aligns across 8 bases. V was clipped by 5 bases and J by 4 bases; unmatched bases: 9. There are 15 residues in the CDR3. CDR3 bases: TGTGCCAGCAGTCCAGCGGGAGCCCCCCGAGAGACCCAGTACTTC. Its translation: CASSPAGAPRETQYF.

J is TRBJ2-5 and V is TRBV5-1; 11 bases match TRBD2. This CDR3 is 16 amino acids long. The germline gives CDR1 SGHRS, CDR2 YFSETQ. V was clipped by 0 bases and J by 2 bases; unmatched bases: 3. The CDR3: CASSLGRLAGQETQYF. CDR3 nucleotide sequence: TGCGCCAGCAGCTTGGGTCGACTAGCGGGACAAGAGACCCAGTACTTC.